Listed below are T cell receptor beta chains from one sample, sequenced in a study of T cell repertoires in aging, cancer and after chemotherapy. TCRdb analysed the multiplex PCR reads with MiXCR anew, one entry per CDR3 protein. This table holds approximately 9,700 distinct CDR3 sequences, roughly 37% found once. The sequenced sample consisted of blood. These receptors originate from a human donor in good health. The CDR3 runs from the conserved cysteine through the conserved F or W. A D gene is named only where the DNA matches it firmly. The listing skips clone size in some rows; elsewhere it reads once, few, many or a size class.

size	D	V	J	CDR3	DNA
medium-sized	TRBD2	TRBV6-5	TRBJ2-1	CASSYIVPSGRGYNEQFF	TGTGCCAGCAGTTACATCGTGCCTAGCGGGAGAGGCTACAATGAGCAGTTCTTC
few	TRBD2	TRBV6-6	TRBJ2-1	CASSYSALAGNNEQFF	TGTGCCAGCAGTTACTCCGCCCTAGCGGGTAACAATGAGCAGTTCTTC
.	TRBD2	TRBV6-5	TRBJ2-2	CASSYSQGTSGRASWAGELFF	TGTGCCAGCAGTTACTCGCAGGGGACTAGCGGGAGGGCATCGTGGGCCGGGGAGCTGTTTTTT
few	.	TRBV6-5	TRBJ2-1	CASRLDSGAYNEQFF	TGTGCCAGCAGACTAGACAGCGGAGCCTACAATGAGCAGTTCTTC
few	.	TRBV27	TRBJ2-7	CASSWGQGGHYEQYF	TGTGCCAGCAGTTGGGGGCAGGGAGGCCACTACGAGCAGTACTTC
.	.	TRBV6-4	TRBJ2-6	CASSDGVGDSGANVLTF	TGTGCCAGCAGTGACGGAGTTGGCGACTCTGGGGCCAACGTCCTGACTTTC
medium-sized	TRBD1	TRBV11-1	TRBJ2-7	CASSHRSDRGNEQYF	TGTGCCAGCAGCCACCGGTCGGACAGGGGGAACGAGCAGTACTTC
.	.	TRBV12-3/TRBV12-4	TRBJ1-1	CASSLGPNTEAFF	TGTGCCAGCAGTTTAGGACCGAACACTGAAGCTTTCTTT
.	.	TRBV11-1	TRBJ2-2	CASSGPGQNTGELFF	TGTGCCAGCAGCGGCCCGGGACAGAACACCGGGGAGCTGTTTTTT
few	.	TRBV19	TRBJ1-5	CASSITPEYSNQPQHF	TGTGCCAGTAGTATTACCCCTGAATATAGCAATCAGCCCCAGCATTTT
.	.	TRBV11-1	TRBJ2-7	CASSLGFDKDPYEQYF	TGTGCCAGCAGCTTAGGTTTCGATAAGGACCCCTACGAGCAGTACTTC
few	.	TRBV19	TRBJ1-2	CASSPTGVKGTEGYTF	TGTGCCAGTAGTCCAACGGGGGTCAAAGGTACGGAGGGCTACACCTTC
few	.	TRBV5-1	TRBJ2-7	CASSLEWGDEQYF	TGCGCCAGCAGCTTGGAATGGGGGGACGAGCAGTACTTC
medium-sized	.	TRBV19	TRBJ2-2	CASGLENTGELFF	TGTGCCAGCGGCCTTGAGAACACCGGGGAGCTGTTTTTT
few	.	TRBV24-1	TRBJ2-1	CATSDPGHLSYNEQFF	TGTGCCACCAGTGATCCGGGACACCTCTCCTACAATGAGCAGTTCTTC
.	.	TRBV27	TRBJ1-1	CASSLALNTEAFF	TGTGCCAGCAGTTTAGCCCTGAACACTGAAGCTTTCTTT
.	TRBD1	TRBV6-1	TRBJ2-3	CASSEGQGGADTQYF	TGTGCCAGCAGTGAAGGACAGGGGGGGGCAGATACGCAGTATTTT
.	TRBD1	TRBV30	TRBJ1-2	CAALLPGQGVYGYTF	TGTGCCGCATTACTTCCGGGACAGGGGGTCTATGGCTACACCTTC
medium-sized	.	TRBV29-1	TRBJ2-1	CSVDDELALTNEQFF	TGCAGCGTTGATGATGAGCTAGCGTTGACGAATGAGCAGTTCTTC
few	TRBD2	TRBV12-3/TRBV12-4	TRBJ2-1	CASIHSGSGIGQFF	TGTGCCAGCATTCATAGCGGGAGCGGTATCGGGCAGTTCTTC
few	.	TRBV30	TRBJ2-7	CAWKSQTSAWGEQYF	TGTGCCTGGAAAAGTCAGACTAGTGCTTGGGGCGAGCAGTACTTC
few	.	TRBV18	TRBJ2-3	CASSPRGPGSGTDTQYF	TGTGCCAGCTCACCTCGCGGACCTGGTTCGGGTACAGATACGCAGTATTTT
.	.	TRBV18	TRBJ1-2	CASSPLSTALPLYGYTF	TGTGCCAGCTCACCACTTTCAACAGCCTTACCACTCTATGGCTACACCTTC
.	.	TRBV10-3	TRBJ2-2	CAISEGADTGELFF	TGTGCCATCAGTGAGGGGGCCGACACCGGGGAGCTGTTTTTT
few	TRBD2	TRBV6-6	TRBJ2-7	CASRLLGLAKSYEQYF	TGTGCCAGCAGGCTCTTGGGACTAGCGAAATCCTACGAGCAGTACTTC
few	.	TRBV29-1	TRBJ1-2	CSVGATNYGYTF	TGCAGCGTTGGTGCCACTAACTATGGCTACACCTTC
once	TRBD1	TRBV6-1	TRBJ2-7	CASSESVVGGYSYEQYF	TGTGCCAGCAGTGAATCCGTTGTAGGGGGCTATTCCTACGAGCAGTACTTC
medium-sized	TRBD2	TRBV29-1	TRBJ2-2	CSVHTSGNTGELFF	TGCAGCGTGCATACTAGCGGTAACACCGGGGAGCTGTTTTTT
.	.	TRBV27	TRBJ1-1	CATRVGYTEAFF	TGTGCCACCAGGGTTGGGTACACTGAAGCTTTCTTT
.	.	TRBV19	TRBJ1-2	CASEANYGYTF	TGTGCCAGCGAAGCTAACTATGGCTACACCTTC
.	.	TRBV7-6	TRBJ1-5	CASSLEGGNQPQHF	TGTGCCAGCAGTTTGGAAGGGGGCAATCAGCCCCAGCATTTT
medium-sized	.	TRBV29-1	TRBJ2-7	CSVVGKGYEQYF	TGCAGCGTGGTGGGGAAGGGGTACGAGCAGTACTTC
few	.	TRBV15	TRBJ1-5	CATSRGRPAGNQPQHF	TGTGCCACCAGCAGAGGTAGGCCCGCGGGCAATCAGCCCCAGCATTTT
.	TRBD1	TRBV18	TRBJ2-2	CASSPRDRTPTGELFF	TGTGCCAGCTCACCACGGGACAGGACACCCACCGGGGAGCTGTTTTTT
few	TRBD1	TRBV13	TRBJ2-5	CASSTRQGRGETQYF	TGTGCCAGCAGCACCCGACAGGGCAGAGGAGAGACCCAGTACTTC